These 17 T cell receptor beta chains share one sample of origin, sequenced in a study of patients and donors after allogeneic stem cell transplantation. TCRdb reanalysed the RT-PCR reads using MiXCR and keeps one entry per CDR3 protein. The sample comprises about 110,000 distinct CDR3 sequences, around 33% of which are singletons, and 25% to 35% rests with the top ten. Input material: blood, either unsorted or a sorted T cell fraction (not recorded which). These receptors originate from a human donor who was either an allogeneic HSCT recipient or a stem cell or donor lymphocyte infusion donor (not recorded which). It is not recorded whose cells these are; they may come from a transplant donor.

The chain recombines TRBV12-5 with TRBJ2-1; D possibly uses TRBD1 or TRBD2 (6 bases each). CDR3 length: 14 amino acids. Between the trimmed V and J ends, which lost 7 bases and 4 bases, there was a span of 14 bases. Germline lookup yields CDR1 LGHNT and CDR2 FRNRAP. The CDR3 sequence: CASVGQGTYNEQFF. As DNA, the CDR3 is TGTGCTAGTGTGGGGCAGGGGACTTACAATGAGCAGTTCTTC.

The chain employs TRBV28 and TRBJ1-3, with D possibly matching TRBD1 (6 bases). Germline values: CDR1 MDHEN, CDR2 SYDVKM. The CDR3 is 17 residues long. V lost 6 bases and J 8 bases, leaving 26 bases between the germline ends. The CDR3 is CASSSPWQGQPFDTIYF. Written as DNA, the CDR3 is TGTGCCAGCAGCTCCCCCTGGCAGGGGCAGCCCTTCGACACCATATATTTT.

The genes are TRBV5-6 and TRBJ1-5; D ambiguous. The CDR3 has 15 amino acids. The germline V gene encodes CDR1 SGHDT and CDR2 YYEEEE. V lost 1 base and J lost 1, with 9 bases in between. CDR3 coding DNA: TGTGCCAGCAGCTTGACTGGATTCAGCAATCAGCCCCAGCATTTT. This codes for CASSLTGFSNQPQHF.

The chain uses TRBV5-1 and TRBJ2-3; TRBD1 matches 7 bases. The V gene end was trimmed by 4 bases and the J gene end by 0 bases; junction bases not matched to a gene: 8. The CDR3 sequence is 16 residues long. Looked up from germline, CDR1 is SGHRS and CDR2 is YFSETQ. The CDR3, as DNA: TGCGCCAGCAGCACCACATCGGGACAGAGCACAGATACGCAGTATTTT. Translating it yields CASSTTSGQSTDTQYF. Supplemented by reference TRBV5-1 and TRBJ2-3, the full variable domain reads KAGVTQTPRYLIKTRGQQVTLSCSPISGHRSVSWYQQTPGQGLQFLFEYFSETQRNKGNFPGRFSGRQFSNSRSEMNVSTLELGDSALYLCASSTTSGQSTDTQYFGPGTRLTVL.

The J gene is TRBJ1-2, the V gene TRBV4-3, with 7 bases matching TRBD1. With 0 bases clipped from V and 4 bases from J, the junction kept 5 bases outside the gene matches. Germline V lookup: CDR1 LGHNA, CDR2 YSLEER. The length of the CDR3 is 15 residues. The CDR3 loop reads CASSQDGQAVYGYTF. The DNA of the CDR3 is TGCGCCAGCAGCCAAGATGGACAGGCCGTCTATGGCTACACCTTC.

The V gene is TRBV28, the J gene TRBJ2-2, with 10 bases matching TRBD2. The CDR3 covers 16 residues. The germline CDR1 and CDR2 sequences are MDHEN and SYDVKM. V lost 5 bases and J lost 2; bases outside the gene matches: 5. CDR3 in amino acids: CASSKASGSNTGELFF. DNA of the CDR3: TGTGCCAGCAGTAAGGCTAGCGGGAGTAACACCGGGGAGCTGTTTTTT.

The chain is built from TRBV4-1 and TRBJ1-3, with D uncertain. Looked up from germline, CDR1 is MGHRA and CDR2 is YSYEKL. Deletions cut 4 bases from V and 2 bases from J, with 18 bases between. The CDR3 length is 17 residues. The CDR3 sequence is CASSPITSWTAGNTIYF. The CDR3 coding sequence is TGCGCCAGCAGCCCGATCACATCATGGACTGCTGGAAACACCATATATTTT.

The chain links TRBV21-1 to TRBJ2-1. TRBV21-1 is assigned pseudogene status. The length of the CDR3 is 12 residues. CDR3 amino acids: CASSKVRHEQFF. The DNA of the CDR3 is TGTGCCAGCAGCAAAGTTAGACATGAGCAGTTCTTC.

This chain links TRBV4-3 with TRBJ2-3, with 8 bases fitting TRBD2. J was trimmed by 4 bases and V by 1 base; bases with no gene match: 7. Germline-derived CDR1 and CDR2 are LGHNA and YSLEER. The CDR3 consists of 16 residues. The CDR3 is CASSQVTGRGADTQYF. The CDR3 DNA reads TGCGCCAGCAGCCAAGTAACCGGGAGGGGGGCAGATACGCAGTATTTT.

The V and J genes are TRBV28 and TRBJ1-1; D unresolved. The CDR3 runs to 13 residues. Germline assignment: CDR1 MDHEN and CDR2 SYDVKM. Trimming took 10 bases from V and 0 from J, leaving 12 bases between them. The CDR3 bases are TGTGCCATGAGAGATAACCTGAACACTGAAGCTTTCTTT. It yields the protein CAMRDNLNTEAFF. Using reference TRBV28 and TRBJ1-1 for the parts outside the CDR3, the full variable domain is DVKVTQSSRYLVKRTGEKVFLECVQDMDHENMFWYRQDPGLGLRLIYFSYDVKMKEKGDIPEGYSVSREKKERFSLILESASTNQTSMYLCAMRDNLNTEAFFGQGTRLTVV.

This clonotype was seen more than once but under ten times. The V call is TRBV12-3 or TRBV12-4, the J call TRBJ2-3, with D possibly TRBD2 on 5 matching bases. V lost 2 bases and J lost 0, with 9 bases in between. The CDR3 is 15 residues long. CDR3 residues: CASSLSGASTDTQYF. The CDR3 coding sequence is TGTGCCAGCAGTTTAAGCGGCGCTAGCACAGATACGCAGTATTTT.

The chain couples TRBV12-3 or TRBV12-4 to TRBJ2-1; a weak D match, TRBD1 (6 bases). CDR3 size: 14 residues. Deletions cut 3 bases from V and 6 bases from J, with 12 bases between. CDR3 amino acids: CASSFGQLRNEQFF. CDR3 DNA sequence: TGTGCCAGCAGTTTCGGACAGCTTCGCAATGAGCAGTTCTTC.

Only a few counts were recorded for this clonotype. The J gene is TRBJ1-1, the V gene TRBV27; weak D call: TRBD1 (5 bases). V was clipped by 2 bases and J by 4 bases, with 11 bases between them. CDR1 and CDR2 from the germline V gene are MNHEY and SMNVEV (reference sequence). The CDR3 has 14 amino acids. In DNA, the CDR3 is TGTGCCAGCAGTTTACGGGGCCGTGGCACTGAAGCTTTCTTT. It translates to CASSLRGRGTEAFF.

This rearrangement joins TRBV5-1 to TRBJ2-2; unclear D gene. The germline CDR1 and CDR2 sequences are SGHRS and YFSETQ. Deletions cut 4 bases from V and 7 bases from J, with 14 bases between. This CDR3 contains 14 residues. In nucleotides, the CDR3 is TGCGCCAGCAGCCCCCCTCGGGCTGACGGGGAGCTGTTTTTT. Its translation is CASSPPRADGELFF.

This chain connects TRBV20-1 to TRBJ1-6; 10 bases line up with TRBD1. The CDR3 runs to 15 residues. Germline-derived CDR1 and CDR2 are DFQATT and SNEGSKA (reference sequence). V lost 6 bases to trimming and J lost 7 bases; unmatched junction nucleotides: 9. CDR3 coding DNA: TGCAGTGCAACGGACGGACAGGGGGGCAATTCACCCCTCCACTTT. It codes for CSATDGQGGNSPLHF.

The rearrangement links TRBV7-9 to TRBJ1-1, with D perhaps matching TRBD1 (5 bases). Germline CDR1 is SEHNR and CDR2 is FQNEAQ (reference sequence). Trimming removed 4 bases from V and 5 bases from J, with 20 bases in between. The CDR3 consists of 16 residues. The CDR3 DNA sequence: TGTGCCAGCAGCTCTCCGGCCGGGACCTTCGAAACTGAAGCTTTCTTT. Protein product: CASSSPAGTFETEAFF. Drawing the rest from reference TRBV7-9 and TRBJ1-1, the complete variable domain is DTGVSQNPRHKITKRGQNVTFRCDPISEHNRLYWYRQTLGQGPEFLTYFQNEAQLEKSRLLSDRFSAERPKGSFSTLEIQRTEQGDSAMYLCASSSPAGTFETEAFFGQGTRLTVV.

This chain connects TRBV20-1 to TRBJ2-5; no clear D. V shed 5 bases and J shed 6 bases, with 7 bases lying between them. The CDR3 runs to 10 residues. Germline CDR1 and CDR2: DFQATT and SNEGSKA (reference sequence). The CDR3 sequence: CSAAPKTQYF. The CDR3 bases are TGCAGTGCTGCCCCGAAGACCCAGTACTTC.